This is a list of T cell receptor beta chains from one sample in a study of human T cells and chemical hapten exposure. Each CDR3 protein gets one entry after TCRdb re-called the RACE reads with MiXCR. The repertoire holds 80,000 to 95,000 distinct CDR3 sequences, with roughly 10% as singletons. The sequenced sample was whole blood, obtained in connection with sensitization to the hapten diphenylcyclopropenone (DPC). The receptors were gathered from a woman between 50 and 59 years old with alopecia areata. Some clones in this sample may be carry-over from other donors' samples. CDR3s include the opening cysteine and the closing phenylalanine or tryptophan. A D gene is named only where the DNA matches it firmly. Size is omitted from some rows. Given values are once, few, many or a class for expanded clones.

clone_size | j_call | v_call | d_call | cdr3_nt | cdr3_aa
many | TRBJ2-2 | TRBV7-3 | - | TGTGCCAGCAGCTTAACGAGGACGGGGACGAACACCGGGGAGCTGTTTTTT | CASSLTRTGTNTGELFF
many | TRBJ1-2 | TRBV29-1 | - | TGCAGCGTTGAGACCCCGACGGGGAACTATGGCTACACCTTC | CSVETPTGNYGYTF
- | TRBJ1-2 | TRBV29-1 | - | TGCAGCGCCCCCACAGGGCCTACTAACTATGGCTACACCTTC | CSAPTGPTNYGYTF
many | TRBJ2-7 | TRBV24-1 | - | TGTGCCACCAGTGATTTGATTTATGGGGGAGAGCAGTACTTC | CATSDLIYGGEQYF
- | TRBJ1-1 | TRBV3-1 | - | TGTGCCAGCAGCCGGACGGACGGGGGATGGACTGAAGCTTTCTTT | CASSRTDGGWTEAFF
- | TRBJ1-5 | TRBV6-2/TRBV6-3 | TRBD1 | TGTGCCTCTTGTAAGGGACAGGGTGCCCAGCCCCAGCATTTT | CASCKGQGAQPQHF
few | TRBJ1-1 | TRBV6-1 | TRBD1 | TGTGCCAGCAGCCCTAGGACAGGGGGAGCAACTGAAGCTTTCTTT | CASSPRTGGATEAFF
- | TRBJ1-5 | TRBV28 | - | TGTGCCAGCAGTTTAACGAGGCCCCAGCATTTT | CASSLTRPQHF
many | TRBJ2-5 | TRBV6-2/TRBV6-3 | TRBD2 | TGTGCCAGCAGGACCCTTAGCGGGGGGATCCAAGAGACCCAGTACTTC | CASRTLSGGIQETQYF
few | TRBJ1-2 | TRBV29-1 | - | TGCAGCGTTGAAGGGGACCCCCATGGCTACACCTTC | CSVEGDPHGYTF
few | TRBJ1-5 | TRBV5-3 | TRBD1 | TGTGCCAGAAGCACGGGAGGACAGGGGGCTCGCAATCAGCCCCAGCATTTT | CARSTGGQGARNQPQHF
- | TRBJ2-1 | TRBV29-1 | - | TGCAGCGTTGGGACAGCCGTGGATGAGCAGTTCTTC | CSVGTAVDEQFF
many | TRBJ2-5 | TRBV29-1 | - | TGCAGCGTTGGCCCAGGGGAGACCCAGTACTTC | CSVGPGETQYF
few | TRBJ1-1 | TRBV18 | TRBD1 | TGTGCCAGCTCACCGCCCGAAAACAGGGGGAACACTGAAGCTTTCTTT | CASSPPENRGNTEAFF
- | TRBJ1-2 | TRBV7-9 | - | TGTGCCAGCAGCTTAGGCGCGGCGCCTGGCTACACCTTC | CASSLGAAPGYTF
few | TRBJ1-4 | TRBV18 | - | TGTGCCAGCCAACAGCAACTTAATGAAAAACTGTTTTTT | CASQQQLNEKLFF
many | TRBJ2-1 | TRBV3-1 | TRBD2 | TGTGCCAGCAGCCATCCCCGACTAGCGGCGGTGGATGAGCAGTTCTTC | CASSHPRLAAVDEQFF